Each of the 26 T cell receptor beta chains below was sequenced from the same sample in a study of T cell responses to AZD1222 COVID-19 vaccine. Only in-frame clones appear in the TCRdb table, and some are missing; sequencing was by immunoSEQ multiplex PCR. Of roughly 170,000 clones in the sample, 85% to 95% were seen once. Sequenced material: peripheral blood, taken 28 days after the second AZD1222 dose. The receptors were sampled from an adult who received the AZD1222 COVID-19 vaccine.

The V gene is TRBV21-1, the J gene TRBJ2-2; the table's D gene call, TRBD2, was not cross checked with the DNA. TRBV21-1 has pseudogene status. The CDR3 has 14 amino acids. CDR3 sequence (DNA): TGTGCCAGCAGCAAAGCGGGAGACACCGGGGAGCTGTTTTTT. It specifies CASSKAGDTGELFF.

As to this clone: Other DNA sequences in this specimen translate into the identical CDR3. The chain recombines TRBV9 with TRBJ1-1; D is unclear. The CDR3 extends over 13 amino acids. V was cut by 2 bases and J by 4 bases, with 9 bases left in between. Germline lookup yields CDR1 SGDLS and CDR2 YYNGEE. CDR3 protein: CASSVGSGTEAFF. CDR3 nucleotides: TGTGCCAGCAGCGTTGGGAGTGGCACTGAAGCTTTCTTT. The entire variable domain, with the rest obtained from reference TRBV9 and TRBJ1-1, is as follows: DSGVTQTPKHLITATGQRVTLRCSPRSGDLSVYWYQQSLDQGLQFLIQYYNGEERAKGNILERFSAQQFPDLHSELNLSSLELGDSALYFCASSVGSGTEAFFGQGTRLTVV.

This chain uses TRBV28 with TRBJ1-1; TRBD1 matches at 7 bases. V shed 6 bases, J shed 5 bases, and the junction held 15 bases outside the gene matches. Looked up from germline, CDR1 is MDHEN and CDR2 is SYDVKM. CDR3 size: 16 residues. The CDR3 bases are TGTGCCAGCAGCCTATTGACAGGGCAGTTTAGGACTGAAGCTTTCTTT. It is translated as CASSLLTGQFRTEAFF.

In DNA, the CDR3 is TGCGCCAGCAGCCTTAGGACAGAAACGACCTATGGCTACACCTTC. It translates to CASSLRTETTYGYTF. The V call is TRBV5-1, the J call TRBJ1-2, with D possibly TRBD1 on 6 matching bases. V was pared by 4 bases and J by 4 bases, with 17 bases between. CDR1 is SGHRS and CDR2 is YFSETQ in the germline V gene. The CDR3 runs 15 residues.

This chain joins TRBV3-1 (or the pseudogene TRBV3-2) and TRBJ1-3; 8 bases are a match to TRBD1. CDR3 length equals 16 residues. Germline lookup yields CDR1 LGHDT and CDR2 YNNKEL (reference sequence). Germline trimming cut 1 base from V and 6 bases from J; bases unmatched to any gene: 8. This CDR3 reads CASSQGLGTGLNTIYF. The DNA of the CDR3 is TGTGCCAGCAGCCAAGGCCTCGGGACAGGCCTAAACACCATATATTTT.

This CDR3 is CASSPDANTGELFF. DNA for the CDR3: TGTGCCAGCAGCCCCGACGCGAACACCGGGGAGCTGTTTTTT. V and J are TRBV11-2 and TRBJ2-2; D is ambiguous. Between the trimmed V and J ends, which lost 5 bases and 0 bases, there was a span of 7 bases. Germline CDR1 reads SGHAT; CDR2 reads FQNNGV. This CDR3 region has 14 residues.

The rearrangement links TRBV19 to TRBJ2-2; no definite D call. The germline gives CDR1 LNHDA, CDR2 SQIVND (reference sequence). V was clipped by 3 bases and J by 5 bases, with 7 bases between them. The CDR3 loop spans 13 amino acids. CDR3 DNA: TGTGCCAGTAGTATCCTCCTTACCGGGGAGCTGTTTTTT. As protein: CASSILLTGELFF.

With regard to this clone: The sample holds other DNA sequences that translate to the same CDR3. J is TRBJ2-3 and V is TRBV29-1; 7 nucleotides align to TRBD1. With V trimmed by 6 bases and J by 2 bases, 2 bases remained unmatched. The CDR3 runs to 12 residues. Germline CDR1 and CDR2: SQVTM and ANQGSEA. As DNA, the CDR3 is TGCAGCGTGGGACAGATCACAGATACGCAGTATTTT. This sequence encodes CSVGQITDTQYF.

The rearrangement uses TRBV18 and TRBJ1-3; the match to TRBD1 covers 9 bases. Germline CDR1 and CDR2: KGHSH and LQKENI. The CDR3 runs to 16 residues. V lost 5 bases and J lost 0; bases outside the gene matches: 5. The CDR3 DNA reads as TGTGCCAGCTCAAGGGACAGGGAGAGCTCTGGAAACACCATATATTTT. Protein sequence: CASSRDRESSGNTIYF.

This clone was recorded only once. This sequence joins TRBV19 and TRBJ1-1; D perhaps matches TRBD1 (6 bases). CDR3 size: 14 residues. Germline CDR1 is LNHDA and CDR2 is SQIVND (reference sequence). V lost 5 bases to trimming and J lost 1 base, with 11 bases between them. The CDR3 region is CASSWGHSNTEAFF. The CDR3 DNA is TGTGCCAGTAGTTGGGGGCACTCGAACACTGAAGCTTTCTTT.

The chain employs TRBV5-1 and TRBJ1-1, with D unresolved. The CDR3 sequence is 14 residues long. V lost 4 bases and J lost 0, with 10 bases in between. The germline gives CDR1 SGHRS, CDR2 YFSETQ. In DNA, the CDR3 is TGCGCCAGCAGCATGGACGGCATGAACACTGAAGCTTTCTTT. Translated: CASSMDGMNTEAFF.

The chain carries TRBV28 and TRBJ1-1; 12 bases map to TRBD1. The CDR3 runs 16 residues. V lost 6 bases to trimming and J lost 11 bases; unmatched junction nucleotides: 16. Per germline, CDR1 MDHEN and CDR2 SYDVKM. The CDR3 DNA follows: TGTGCCAGCAGCCGATTGGGGGGGACAGGGGGCCCTAGCGCTTTCTTT. Residues: CASSRLGGTGGPSAFF.

The CDR3 sequence: CAWSHQPQHF. The DNA of the CDR3 is TGTGCCTGGAGCCATCAGCCCCAGCATTTT. The chain carries TRBV30 and TRBJ1-5; D gene unclear. The length of the CDR3 is 10 residues. Germline V CDR1 and CDR2: GTSNPN, SVGIG (reference sequence). The germline V and J ends were trimmed by 3 bases and 5 bases, with 2 bases remaining between them.

This rearrangement joins TRBV6-5 to TRBJ1-3; D call uncertain. With 2 bases removed from V and 0 bases from J, the gap between germline ends came to 5 bases. This CDR3 spans 14 amino acids. Germline-derived CDR1 and CDR2 are MNHEY and SVGAGI. CDR3 sequence: CASSYRDSGNTIYF. The CDR3 coding sequence is TGTGCCAGCAGTTACAGGGACTCTGGAAACACCATATATTTT.

V usage is TRBV5-1 and J usage is TRBJ2-4, with unresolved D. With 2 bases removed from V and 8 bases from J, the gap between germline ends came to 14 bases. This CDR3 comprises 14 residues. CDR1 is SGHRS and CDR2 is YFSETQ in the germline V gene. The CDR3 coding sequence is TGCGCCAGCAGCTTAAACTACCCGGTGGACATTCAGTACTTC. It is translated as CASSLNYPVDIQYF.

The rearrangement links TRBV19 to TRBJ1-5; 7 bases agree with TRBD1. V was pared by 9 bases and J by 6 bases, with 11 bases of the junction left unmatched. Per the germline V gene, CDR1 is LNHDA and CDR2 is SQIVND (reference sequence). This CDR3 region has 14 residues. The CDR3 loop reads CASLEQGSLQPQHF. The CDR3 DNA reads as TGTGCCAGCTTGGAACAGGGGTCTCTTCAGCCCCAGCATTTT. Based on the CDR3 plus reference TRBV19 and TRBJ1-5, the full variable domain is DGGITQSPKYLFRKEGQNVTLSCEQNLNHDAMYWYRQDPGQGLRLIYYSQIVNDFQKGDIAEGYSVSREKKESFPLTVTSAQKNPTAFYLCASLEQGSLQPQHFGDGTRLSIL.

This clone has just one count. The rearrangement links TRBV12-3 or TRBV12-4 to TRBJ2-1; D gene unclear. The ends were cut back, 2 bases at V and 6 bases at J, with 5 bases in the middle. CDR3 size: 12 residues. For the CDR3, the DNA is TGTGCCAGCAGTTTACTATCCAATGAGCAGTTCTTC. This codes for CASSLLSNEQFF.

The rearrangement joins TRBV11-2 to TRBJ1-3; D is uncertain. CDR1 and CDR2 (germline): SGHAT, FQNNGV. Trimming took 5 bases from V and 0 from J, leaving 8 bases between them. CDR3 length: 14 residues. The CDR3 DNA is TGTGCCAGCAGCCCGGCAAACTCTGGAAACACCATATATTTT. This sequence encodes CASSPANSGNTIYF.

This clone was observed a single time. This chain links TRBV18 with TRBJ1-1; D unresolved. The CDR3 has 15 residues. Germline CDR1 is KGHSH and CDR2 is LQKENI. V lost 2 bases, J lost 6 bases, and 16 bases lay in between. CDR3 in DNA: TGTGCCAGCTCACCAAATCATGGTATAAAATCTGAAGCTTTCTTT. Translating gives CASSPNHGIKSEAFF.

The chain is built from TRBV3-1 (or the pseudogene TRBV3-2) and TRBJ2-7; maybe TRBD2 (5 bases). V was trimmed by 1 base and J by 4 bases, leaving 11 bases between them. This CDR3 is built from 14 residues. The germline V gene has CDR1 LGHDT and CDR2 YNNKEL (reference sequence). Here the CDR3 reads CASSQGQLGYEQYF. Here the CDR3 DNA reads TGTGCCAGCAGCCAAGGTCAACTAGGATACGAGCAGTACTTC.

V gene TRBV6-4 combines with J gene TRBJ1-2; TRBD1 matches 8 bases. CDR3 length: 15 residues. Germline CDR1 MRHNA, CDR2 SNTAGT. The ends lost 5 bases at V and 2 bases at J; junction bases unmatched: 7. The CDR3 region is CASSTRTGPNYGYTF. DNA for the CDR3: TGTGCCAGCAGTACTAGGACAGGGCCCAACTATGGCTACACCTTC.

CDR3 coding DNA: TGTGCCAGCAGCCCTCGCCTAGCGGGGGGCTCCTACAATGAGCAGTTCTTC. Its protein product is CASSPRLAGGSYNEQFF. The V and J genes are TRBV7-6 and TRBJ2-1; 11 bases map to TRBD2. The ends lost 5 bases at V and 0 bases at J; junction bases unmatched: 6. The CDR3 contains 17 residues. Germline CDR1 is SGHVS and CDR2 is FNYEAQ.

This chain joins TRBV29-1 and TRBJ2-3, with D maybe TRBD2 (6 bases). Trimming took off 2 bases at V and 3 bases at J, with 12 bases between the two ends. Germline V lookup: CDR1 SQVTM, CDR2 ANQGSEA. The CDR3 runs to 14 residues. CDR3 residues: CSVEPFLATDTQYF. The CDR3 DNA reads TGCAGCGTTGAACCCTTTCTAGCGACAGATACGCAGTATTTT.

J is TRBJ2-7 and V is TRBV18; 9 positions match TRBD1. Germline-derived CDR1 and CDR2 are KGHSH and LQKENI. CDR3 length: 13 residues. Losses at the gene ends were 5 bases for V and 3 bases for J; bases not matched to a gene: 2. The CDR3 reads CASSSGQGYEQYF. CDR3 coding DNA: TGTGCCAGCTCATCGGGACAGGGCTACGAGCAGTACTTC.

The chain couples TRBV24-1 to TRBJ2-2, with TRBD2 matching over 9 bases. J gave up 5 bases and V 3 bases, and 6 bases lay outside the gene matches. The V gene's germline CDR1 is KGHDR and CDR2 SFDVKD. The CDR3 extends over 16 amino acids. The CDR3 region is CATSDRREGRTGELFF. Here the CDR3 DNA reads TGTGCCACCAGTGATAGGCGGGAGGGCCGAACCGGGGAGCTGTTTTTT.

The rearrangement joins TRBV5-4 to TRBJ2-1, with a possible D match to TRBD1 (5 bases). The CDR3 extends over 16 amino acids. Germline V gene lookup returns CDR1 SGHNT and CDR2 YYREEE (reference sequence). With 1 base removed from V and 9 bases from J, the gap between germline ends came to 20 bases. CDR3 DNA: TGTGCCAGCAGCTTGAACAGGTTTGGGGCCGTTTCTGAGCAGTTCTTC. Encoded protein: CASSLNRFGAVSEQFF.